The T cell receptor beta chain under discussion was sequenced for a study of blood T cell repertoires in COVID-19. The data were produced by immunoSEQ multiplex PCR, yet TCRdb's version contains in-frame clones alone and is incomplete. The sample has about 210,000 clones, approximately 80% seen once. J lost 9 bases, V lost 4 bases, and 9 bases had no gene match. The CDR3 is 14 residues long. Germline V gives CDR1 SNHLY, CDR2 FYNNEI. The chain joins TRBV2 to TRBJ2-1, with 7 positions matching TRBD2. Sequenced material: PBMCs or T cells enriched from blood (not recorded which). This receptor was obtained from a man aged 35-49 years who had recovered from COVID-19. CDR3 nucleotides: TGTGCCAGCAGTGGCAAGCGGGGCCTAGCTGAGCAGTTCTTC. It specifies CASSGKRGLAEQFF. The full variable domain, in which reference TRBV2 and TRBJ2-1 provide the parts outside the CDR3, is EPEVTQTPSHQVTQMGQEVILRCVPISNHLYFYWYRQILGQKVEFLVSFYNNEISEKSEIFDDQFSVERPDGSNFTLKIRSTKLEDSAMYFCASSGKRGLAEQFFGPGTRLTVL.